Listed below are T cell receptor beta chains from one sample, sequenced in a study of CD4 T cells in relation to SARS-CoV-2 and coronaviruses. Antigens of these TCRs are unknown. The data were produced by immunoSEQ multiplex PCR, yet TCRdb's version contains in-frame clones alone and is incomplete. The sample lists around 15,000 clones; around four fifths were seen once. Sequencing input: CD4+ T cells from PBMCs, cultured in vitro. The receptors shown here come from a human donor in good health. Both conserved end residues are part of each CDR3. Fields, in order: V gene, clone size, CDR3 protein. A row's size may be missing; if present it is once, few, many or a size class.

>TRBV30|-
CAWIFGTGNTIYF
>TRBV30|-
CAWSGTGDTGELFF
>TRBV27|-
CASSWGARYEQYF
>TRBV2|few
CASSEASTGSYGYTF
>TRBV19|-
CASSLFLRDRRLKKPGNTIYF
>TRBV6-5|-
CASSWGRSSGANVLTF
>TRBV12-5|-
CASGLVITSGSSYNEQFF
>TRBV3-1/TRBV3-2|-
CASRGQYEQFF
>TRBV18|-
CASSPGVAQSSYEQYF
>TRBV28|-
CASRLGQGAYEQYF
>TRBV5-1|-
CASRFTQTGVHEQYF
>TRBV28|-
CASSPPDTAYEQYF
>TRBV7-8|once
CASSPPTGLSGANVLTF
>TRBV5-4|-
CASSSPTGEAVIQYF
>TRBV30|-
CAWTAGTSPGTEAFF
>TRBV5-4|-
CASSLETGATSGANVLTF
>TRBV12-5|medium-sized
CASGRWTENIQYF
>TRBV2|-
CASSDPPRTDTQYF
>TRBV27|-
CASSPRRARTDTQYF
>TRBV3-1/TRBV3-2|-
CASSHPLGGYTF
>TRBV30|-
CAWDARTGNEQYF
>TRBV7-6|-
CASSLVGRGHHIDNEQFF
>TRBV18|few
CASSPREGDEQYF
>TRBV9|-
CASSVAGYSTDTQYF
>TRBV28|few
CASSLSRTEYGYTF
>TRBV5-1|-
CASSLPGGVYTYNEQFF
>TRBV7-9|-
CASSPRSDYTF
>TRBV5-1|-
CASSLRTGTAIEQYF
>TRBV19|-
CATGPQRGAAFF
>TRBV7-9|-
CASSLGTIVTDTQYF
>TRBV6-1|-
CASSVEAGGSADTQYF
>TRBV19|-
CASSPGQGNYGYTF
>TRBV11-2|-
CASSLAILAGGSYNEQFF
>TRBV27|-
CASSQGGRSEKLFF
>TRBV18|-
CASSLGGDYGYTF
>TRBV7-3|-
CASSLEINQPQHF
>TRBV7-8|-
CASSFNRGLTRITEAFF
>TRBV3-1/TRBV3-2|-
CASGTPGLAGGGAGELFF
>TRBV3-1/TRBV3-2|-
CASSQRASGRTSTDTQYF
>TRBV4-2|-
CASSQEGQGGQPQHF
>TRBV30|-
CAWSVSGSRVSNQPQHF
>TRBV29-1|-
CSVATGSGRDSPLHF
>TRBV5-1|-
CASSFRGTGDEQYF
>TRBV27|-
CASSLSRGVNTEAFF
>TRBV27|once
CASRGRAARPTNEKLFF
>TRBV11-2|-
CASSAPLSGETQYF
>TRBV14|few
CATSRGGEQYF
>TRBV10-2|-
CASSDLGTTSYEQYF
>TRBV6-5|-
CASIRTGPDTQYF
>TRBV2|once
CASRPGALAEQETQYF
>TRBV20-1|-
CSARWGDGYTF
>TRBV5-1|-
CASSLGQERSSPLHF
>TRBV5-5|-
CASSQEGRQLRDTQYF
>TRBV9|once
CASSAWTGGFSGYTF
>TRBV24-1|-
CATRSRDRESGELFF
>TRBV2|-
CASTGQGHYEQYF
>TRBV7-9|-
CASSSFGVSQHF
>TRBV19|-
CASSIAGTSYEQYF
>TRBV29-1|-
CSVSDQSLQGRFNNEQFF